Below, one T cell receptor (beta chain) is given with its context. The target of this receptor is not known. The input lacks base qualities; no much larger clone sits a single base away. The reads were generated on an Illumina HiSeq 1500. The public reads were run again by TCRdb, first through fastp at Q25 and then through MiXCR, and only productive beta chains were kept. All rows with the same CDR3 protein become a single entry with the most common DNA and genes. Here the sample has roughly 69,000 distinct CDR3 sequences; around 20% occur a single time. Of the sample, around 70% falls within the top ten clones. This record comes from a study of T cell repertoires in cytomegalovirus infection (dated 2019 in TCRdb). For the wider study: The peptide stimulations were aimed at well-studied HLA-B-restricted epitopes as well as recently identified HLA-C-restricted CMV epitopes, whose presentation resists viral immunomodulation. Because public TCR beta signatures pointed to carriage of CMV infection together with the matching HLA type, the HLA type of each donor mattered for the analysis.

Trimming costs V 6 bases and J 8 bases, and their ends lie 16 bases apart. The CDR3, cysteine through phenylalanine, is 13 amino acids long. The entry retains the CDR3 DNA only, 39 bases that are in frame from base 1. The germline V gene (reference sequence) sets CDR1 to LGHDT and CDR2 to YNNKEL. In light of the paper, this sample's treatment or condition label describes: in vitro stimulation with specific CMV peptide epitopes to enrich CMV-specific T cells. Beyond this particular receptor, the publication reports: The ex vivo response was dominated by HLA-C-restricted CMV-specific TCR beta clonotypes, which also provided the single most frequent clonotype in two of eight donors. In both this cohort and an independent approximately 400-donor cohort, the cumulative frequency of public TCR beta family members distinguished carriers of CMV infection plus the relevant HLA type.

Here the sequenced sample was CD8+ T cells from cultured PBMCs, taken from culture after CMV antigen stimulation. The sequence links TRBV3-1 to TRBJ1-2; D gene: possibly TRBD1, on 6 matching bases. This TCR derives from a human donor in good health (CMV status not recorded). Some clones in this sample may be carry-over from other donors' samples. The CDR3: CASSPDSLGGYTF. The sequence in DNA is TGTGCCAGCAGTCCGGACAGCTTGGGAGGCTACACCTTC.